Here is one T cell receptor beta chain with its context. Its antigen is currently unknown. Germline values: CDR1 SQVTM, CDR2 ANQGSEA. The CDR3 sequence is 13 residues long. Trimming stripped 4 bases from V and 6 bases from J, with 12 bases between. This record belongs to a study of cytomegalovirus exposure and HLA in healthy donors. Study at large: Prior work identified some 120 million unique TCR beta sequences in 150 million to 200 million T cells.

Overall study results and limits: In a later analysis, TCR beta V- and J-gene trimming showed a link to a missense DCLRE1C variant. A prior analysis recorded that most TCR beta V segments were productive about 87% or about 30% of the time.

PCR used 60 Vbeta primers and 13 Jbeta primers. Some clones are missing from TCRdb's copy, which holds only in-frame ones; the method was immunoSEQ multiplex PCR. Of roughly 71,000 clones in the sample, approximately 82% are singletons; the top ten hold under 3%. The receptor was isolated from a girl between 10 and 17 years old in good health and CMV-seropositive. The material sequenced was PBMCs. V gene TRBV29-1 combines with J gene TRBJ2-2; tentative D call: TRBD1 (5 bases). CDR3 DNA sequence: TGCAGCGTTGGGCAGGGCTACTCCGGGGAGCTGTTTTTT. It yields the protein CSVGQGYSGELFF.